The source of this T cell receptor beta chain is a study of T-cell reconstitution after alpha-beta-depleted transplantation in children. Points from the study as a whole: T-cell numbers and diversity, one year after transplant, stemmed largely from T cells that were newly produced. Several hundred rapidly expanded clones from non-depleted graft cells reportedly supplied alpha-beta T cells about two months post-transplant. Some patients owed their high day-60 TCRbeta diversity to surviving recipient T cells and thymic progenitors.

This clonotype showed up many times. The antigen is not known. Germline CDR1 is SGHRS and CDR2 is YFSETQ. V gave up 0 bases and J gave up 4 bases, with 8 bases separating them. The CDR3 consists of 14 residues. Unique molecular identifiers featured in how the TCRbeta library was prepared. Each CDR3 protein is one row after TCRdb ran MiXCR on the PCR reads. This repertoire shows about 140,000 distinct CDR3 sequences, about 8.8% found once; its top ten account for 15% to 20%. The sequence was collected from a female patient aged 2 to 10 who had a stem cell transplant for congenital amegakaryocytic thrombocytopenia, so the T cells may come from the graft donor. The chain recombines TRBV5-1 with TRBJ2-1; the D is unclear. This specimen was PBMCs, mostly from graft donor cells, taken 180 days after TCRalphabeta/CD19-depleted stem cell transplant. CDR3 region: CASSLAPVYNEQFF. The CDR3 DNA follows: TGCGCCAGCAGCTTGGCCCCAGTATACAATGAGCAGTTCTTC. Using reference TRBV5-1 and TRBJ2-1 for the parts outside the CDR3, the full variable domain is KAGVTQTPRYLIKTRGQQVTLSCSPISGHRSVSWYQQTPGQGLQFLFEYFSETQRNKGNFPGRFSGRQFSNSRSEMNVSTLELGDSALYLCASSLAPVYNEQFFGPGTRLTVL.